This T cell receptor (beta chain) was recorded in a study of cytomegalovirus exposure and HLA in healthy donors (dated by TCRdb to about 2017). Context from the whole study: An earlier analysis of several hundred of the donors reported approximately 300 Gb of sequence data and around 100 million unique TCR beta sequences obtained from approximately 180 million T cells. Typing coverage differed by locus: A, B, C, DRB1 and DQB1 were typed in roughly 629-630 donors, DQA1 in 500 to 550, DPA1 in 600 to 610, and DPB1 in just under 490. In a later genetic analysis, genome-wide SNP genotypes for about 60% of the 666 donors were used, and that subset was treated as a discovery cohort. The study used immunosequencing to profile the T cell repertoires of about 670 subjects and linked those repertoires to cytomegalovirus serostatus. A later analysis re-analyzed previously published TCR beta repertoires from 550 to 700 donors and added high-resolution HLA genotyping to study TCR occurrence patterns. Rather than drawing on any new phenotypic data, the later analysis identified candidate immune exposures from TCR beta sequences and the way those sequences occurred across donors. Among roughly 400 genotyped donors of the cohort, an average of roughly 230,000 unique TCR beta nucleotide sequences was sequenced per donor, of which about 18% were non-productive. An early release that covered about 600 HLA-typed donors contained 300 to 350 gigabases of sequencing data and tens of millions of unique TCR sequences. The aim of the study was to test whether cataloging public T cell receptors could identify signatures of past pathogen exposure. All discovery cohort repertoires had been generated on a single sequencing platform. An earlier analysis of more than 450 of the donors used high-throughput TCR beta sequencing to judge whether each TCR beta V gene segment behaved as functional or pseudogenic. Along with the roughly 670-subject first cohort, a separate validation cohort of over 90 different subjects was used. Alongside the repertoire data, information on donor age, sex, ethnicity and CMV serostatus was compiled. Class I and class II HLA loci were covered by the typing at four-digit resolution. Five DR-DQ haplotypes were handled as single units for association and clustering, since linkage in the cohort was strong. To predict cytomegalovirus infection status, the study brought together high-throughput TCR immunosequencing, statistical association of individual TCRs with disease status, and machine learning. Of the approximately 370 genotyped donors, 65% to 90% were placed in the genetic ancestry cluster associated with self-reported Caucasian donors.

With regard to this clone: Its antigen is not yet known. Base quality data are lacking; no much larger clone is found one base away.

The cohort was made up of 666 healthy bone marrow donors. All cohort members were sampled while nominally healthy, although unrecorded immune exposures were likely present. The donor was CMV seronegative and belonged to the group of 352 seronegative cohort members. Each donor provided a peripheral blood sample, and peripheral blood mononuclear cells were used for TCR beta sequencing. Genomic DNA extraction from the blood cell samples was performed with the Qiagen DNeasy Blood Extraction Kit. The germline V gene encodes CDR1 SGHNT and CDR2 YYREEE (reference sequence). From the cysteine through the phenylalanine, the CDR3 covers 12 amino acids. Left in the record is the CDR3 DNA by itself, 36 bases read in frame from the first base. V and J lose 2 bases and 4 bases, and a span of 6 bases separates them. Points the paper makes about the study in general: Correlated functional status among segregating V segments might be attributable to linkage disequilibrium, but an unknown experimental factor could not be ruled out. A further reported finding was that TCR beta sequences accurately predicted the HLA-A and HLA-B alleles for most subjects in the first cohort. Most CMV-associated TCR beta chains appeared to be HLA-restricted in a later analysis, and the HLA associations seemed to be driven largely by CMV exposure. Sequencing depth was assumed to be roughly uniform across donors in the presence/absence analyses, though that assumption may not hold. Cytomegalovirus status was reported to be diagnosed by the classifier with high specificity and sensitivity in both the original and validation cohorts. In a later analysis, several top co-occurrence clusters were reported to appear linked to parvovirus B19, influenza, CMV and Epstein-Barr virus. The study listed 150 to 200 TCR beta chains as associated with cytomegalovirus. Broadly in line with IMGT annotations, most TCR beta V segments showed up in productive rearrangements about 90% or about 30% of the time in an earlier analysis of several hundred of the donors. When HLA alleles, especially DR and DQ, strongly co-occurred, attributing TCR associations to individual alleles was difficult. While some public TCRs were present in many individuals, most TCR sequences turned up only very rarely across donors. It was suggested by the authors that the approach could potentially be generalized to other disease states and immunological phenotypes. For the cohort, immune exposure information was limited to CMV serostatus. In a later genetic analysis, a missense DCLRE1C variant was associated with V-gene and J-gene trimming of TCR beta chains, and the association was replicated in an independent cohort. A cluster of highly shared sequence variants was judged likely to be a technical artifact of the sequencing pipeline. Because the 87-base-pair reads could not distinguish some IMGT-functional V segments, including TRBV6-2 and TRBV6-3, those segments were excluded. At a false discovery rate of 0.05, a later analysis linked 16,951 TCR beta sequences to specific HLA alleles. A few of the identified cytomegalovirus-associated TCR beta chains were confirmed in vitro to be specific for cytomegalovirus antigens. In this cohort, only TCR beta chains were sequenced, and detectable features were limited by the absence of alpha or paired-chain data. Compared with the roughly 700-donor mean, donors in an Asian-associated ancestry cluster had fewer N-insertions in productive TCRs, according to a later genetic analysis. Because HLA typing was unavailable for some donors at each locus, only the typed subset was used in association tests. According to a later analysis, TCR association rates differed among HLA loci, with DRB1 alleles showing the most associated TCRs and HLA-C alleles showing the fewest. Because counts were too low, roughly 16 rarely observed V segments, including chromosome 9 orphons, were left out of the earlier analysis of some 640 of the donors. In a later analysis, HLA-associated TCR beta chains were found to be more clonally expanded and to have lower generation probabilities than equally common non-associated chains.

Library method: the immunoSEQ multiplex PCR assay. For the multiplex PCR, a mixture combining 60 forward primers for TCR Vbeta segments and 13 reverse primers for TCR Jbeta segments was used. Amplification of the CDR3 region of rearranged TCR beta genes was performed with a multiplex PCR assay on genomic DNA. The Illumina HiSeq System was used to sequence the amplified TCR beta libraries as 87-base-pair reads. Per the authors' processing: In a later analysis, tens of millions of unique TCR beta chains were counted across the approximately 640 repertoires, and roughly 9.9 million of these chains were shared by at least two donors. Raw reads were error-corrected and collapsed into unique sequences by a nearest-neighbor algorithm in which closely related sequences were merged to remove PCR and sequencing errors. To assign V, D and J gene segments, CDR3 sequences were aligned to IMGT reference sequences. For a sequence to be retained, a match of at least six nucleotides to both a V gene segment and a J gene segment was required. Rearrangements were called productive when the CDR3 lacked stop codons and stayed in frame with V and J; all others were non-productive. CDR3 was defined by IMGT convention, running from the second conserved V-encoded cysteine to the conserved J-encoded phenylalanine. Sequences without an unambiguous match to a single V gene segment were excluded from the earlier analysis of about 630 of the donors. An earlier analysis of a few hundred of the donors called V segments functional above 56.7% productive rearrangements and segregating when the between-donor standard deviation exceeded 5%. A statistical classification framework was built to diagnose cytomegalovirus status from the catalog of TCR beta chain sequences. V and J gene assignment, in a later analysis, came from comparing TCR nucleotide sequences with IMGT/GENE-DB human TR gene sequences. The TCRdist pipeline was used in a later analysis to assign CDR3 sequences and most-parsimonious VDJ recombination scenarios. In a later analysis, each TCR beta chain was defined by its CDR3 amino acid sequence together with its V-gene family, and reads lacking a unique V-gene family were excluded. In a later analysis, 500 to 650 highly shared, low-generation-probability nucleotide sequences were removed to address suspected cross-contamination and a sequencing artifact. For each public chain, a later analysis derived a clonal expansion index from normalized ranks of inferred template counts within each repertoire. Generation probabilities in a later analysis came from a VDJ recombination model fitted to out-of-frame rearrangements, and those results were checked against IGoR. In a later analysis, TCR-TCR, TCR-HLA and TCR-CMV co-occurrence was scored with hypergeometric tests, and a repertoire-size bias correction was applied to TCR pairs. A later analysis estimated false discovery rates by permuting HLA or CMV assignments 20 times. In a later analysis, co-occurring TCRs were grouped using DBSCAN, and TCRdist sequence similarity was added for clustering within HLA-allele-positive subsets. Co-occurrence clustering excluded repertoires with fewer than 30,000 or more than 120,000 public chains, plus five with anomalous nucleotide sharing. The table comes from immuneACCESS by way of TCRdb, which keeps in-frame sequences with V and J called. Part of the clones is missing from these tables; in studies checked, under half for an unresolved V gene and the rest for unknown reasons. The V and J calls and the clone size are those of that table, but D and trimming were determined from the DNA. Within this sample are more than 200,000 clones, with 60% to 85% of them counted one time only. The top ten hold roughly a sixth of the sample.

The receptor's source is a man between 40 and 49 years old in good health and CMV-seronegative. The rearranged chain carries TRBV5-4 and TRBJ2-5; the D gene is not confidently resolved. The sequencing input was PBMCs. The DNA is as follows: TGTGCCAGCAGCTTCCCGCGAGAGACCCAGTACTTC. This sequence encodes CASSFPRETQYF.